This entry lists 14 T cell receptor beta chains sequenced from one sample in a study of cytomegalovirus exposure and HLA in healthy donors. PCR involved 60 Vbeta and 13 Jbeta primers. The data were produced by immunoSEQ multiplex PCR, yet TCRdb's version contains in-frame clones alone and is incomplete. Among about 83,000 clones listed, 80% to 90% were seen once. The sequenced sample consisted of PBMCs. The receptors were gathered from a woman aged 25 to 45 in good health and CMV-seronegative.

This chain links TRBV6-4 with TRBJ1-2, with 7 bases lining up with TRBD1. CDR1 is MRHNA and CDR2 is SNTAGT in the germline V gene. The V segment lost 3 bases and the J segment 2 bases; nucleotides outside the gene matches: 3. The CDR3 consists of 14 residues. The CDR3 sequence: CASSEAGGNYGYTF. The CDR3 region has the DNA TGTGCCAGCAGTGAGGCAGGGGGAAACTATGGCTACACCTTC.

This chain links TRBV5-1 with TRBJ2-5; TRBD1 matches at 9 bases. V lost 0 bases, J lost 3 bases, and 9 bases stayed unmatched. The CDR3 consists of 17 residues. Germline CDR1 SGHRS, CDR2 YFSETQ. CDR3 protein: CASSLAYTGGGEETQYF. CDR3 DNA sequence: TGCGCCAGCAGCTTGGCCTATACAGGGGGCGGTGAAGAGACCCAGTACTTC.

The chain employs TRBV28 and TRBJ1-1; D gene uncertain. The length of the CDR3 is 12 residues. Trimming took 5 bases from V and 6 from J, leaving 10 bases between them. The germline V gene encodes CDR1 MDHEN and CDR2 SYDVKM. In DNA, the CDR3 is TGTGCCAGCAGTCCCCGGGAGCCTGAAGCTTTCTTT. It specifies CASSPREPEAFF.

This CDR3 reads CASSAPDSYEQYF. The CDR3 DNA sequence: TGTGCCAGCAGCGCACCCGACAGCTACGAGCAGTACTTC. V is TRBV7-8 and J is TRBJ2-7; tentatively, D is TRBD1 (5 bases). Trimming pared 5 bases from V and 3 bases from J, leaving 11 bases between. The germline V gene has CDR1 SGHVS and CDR2 FQNEAQ. The CDR3 has 13 amino acids.

This chain joins TRBV6-6 and TRBJ1-3, with 9 positions matching TRBD1. There are 16 residues in the CDR3. Germline V gene sequence: CDR1 MNHNY, CDR2 SVGAGI (reference sequence). V trimming: 6 bases; J trimming: 5 bases; junction bases outside the gene matches: 11. CDR3 protein: CASSPDRGFRRNTIYF. The CDR3 bases are TGTGCCAGCAGCCCGGACAGGGGATTTCGTAGAAACACCATATATTTT.

The rearrangement links TRBV5-1 to TRBJ2-1; D uncertain. Germline CDR1 is SGHRS and CDR2 is YFSETQ. The CDR3 runs to 14 residues. The V gene lost 1 base and the J gene lost 5 bases, with 10 bases spanning the gap. CDR3 nucleotide sequence: TGCGCCAGCAGCTTGAACGGAGTGAACAATGAGCAGTTCTTC. Its translation: CASSLNGVNNEQFF.

The V call is TRBV29-1, the J call TRBJ2-7, with 10 nucleotides matching TRBD1. Germline CDR1 reads SQVTM; CDR2 reads ANQGSEA. There are 12 residues in the CDR3. The CDR3 reads CRGVADRGEQYF. The CDR3, as DNA: TGCAGGGGGGTAGCGGACAGGGGGGAGCAGTACTTC.

This clone came up a few times. The chain links TRBV7-9 to TRBJ1-5, with D possibly matching TRBD1 (6 bases). The CDR3 totals 14 residues. Trimming removed 5 bases from V and 6 bases from J, with 14 bases in between. CDR1 is SEHNR, CDR2 FQNEAQ, per germline (reference sequence). The CDR3 bases are TGTGCCAGCAGCGGTGGGGGGGGCATTCAGCCCCAGCATTTT. Translated: CASSGGGGIQPQHF.

J is TRBJ2-7 and V is TRBV5-6, with 7 bases fitting TRBD1. J lost 0 bases, V lost 3 bases, and 6 bases had no gene match. Germline CDR1 is SGHDT and CDR2 is YYEEEE. The CDR3 totals 15 residues. CDR3 amino acids: CASSWDRFISYEQYF. The DNA for the CDR3 is TGTGCCAGCAGCTGGGACAGATTTATCTCCTACGAGCAGTACTTC.

The rearrangement links TRBV5-1 to TRBJ1-6; the D gene is possibly TRBD1 (5 bases). The CDR3 is made up of 14 amino acids. Trimming took off 4 bases at V and 9 bases at J, with 14 bases between the two ends. The germline gives CDR1 SGHRS, CDR2 YFSETQ. As DNA, the CDR3 is TGCGCCAGCAGCCGGTGGGGGGTAGGTTCACCCCTCCACTTT. Translating gives CASSRWGVGSPLHF.

The chain employs TRBV25-1 and TRBJ2-3; D possibly corresponds to TRBD2 (6 bases). Germline assignment: CDR1 MGHDK and CDR2 SYGVNS. Trimming cost V 3 bases and J 2 bases, with 12 bases left between them. The CDR3 consists of 15 residues. CDR3 sequence reads: CASSDGTLHTDTQYF. As DNA, the CDR3 is TGTGCCAGCAGTGACGGGACTCTGCACACAGATACGCAGTATTTT.

This clone showed up just a few times. The chain employs TRBV9 and TRBJ2-3, with 14 bases identical to TRBD2. Losses at the gene ends were 2 bases for V and 4 bases for J; bases not matched to a gene: 6. The CDR3 extends over 17 amino acids. Per germline, CDR1 SGDLS and CDR2 YYNGEE. The CDR3 nucleotides read TGTGCCAGCAGCGTGGGGACTAGCGGGAGTCTAGCAGATACGCAGTATTTT. The encoded protein is CASSVGTSGSLADTQYF.

This clone was seen once. The chain combines TRBV28 with TRBJ1-3; 9 positions match TRBD1. Germline values: CDR1 MDHEN, CDR2 SYDVKM. The CDR3 is 19 amino acids. With 3 bases clipped from V and 1 base from J, the junction kept 13 bases outside the gene matches. The DNA of the CDR3 is TGTGCCAGCAGTTTTTGGGGACAGGGAATAAGTAGGTCTGGAAACACCATATATTTT. Residues: CASSFWGQGISRSGNTIYF.

This chain joins TRBV15 and TRBJ2-1; 14 nucleotides agree with TRBD2. In germline, CDR1 is LNHNV, CDR2 YYDKDF (reference sequence). There are 21 residues in the CDR3. With V trimmed by 1 base and J by 8 bases, 19 bases remained unmatched. The CDR3: CATSRGFTGLAGGPAGYEQFF. As DNA, the CDR3 is TGTGCCACCAGCAGAGGATTTACAGGACTAGCGGGAGGCCCCGCGGGTTATGAGCAGTTCTTC.